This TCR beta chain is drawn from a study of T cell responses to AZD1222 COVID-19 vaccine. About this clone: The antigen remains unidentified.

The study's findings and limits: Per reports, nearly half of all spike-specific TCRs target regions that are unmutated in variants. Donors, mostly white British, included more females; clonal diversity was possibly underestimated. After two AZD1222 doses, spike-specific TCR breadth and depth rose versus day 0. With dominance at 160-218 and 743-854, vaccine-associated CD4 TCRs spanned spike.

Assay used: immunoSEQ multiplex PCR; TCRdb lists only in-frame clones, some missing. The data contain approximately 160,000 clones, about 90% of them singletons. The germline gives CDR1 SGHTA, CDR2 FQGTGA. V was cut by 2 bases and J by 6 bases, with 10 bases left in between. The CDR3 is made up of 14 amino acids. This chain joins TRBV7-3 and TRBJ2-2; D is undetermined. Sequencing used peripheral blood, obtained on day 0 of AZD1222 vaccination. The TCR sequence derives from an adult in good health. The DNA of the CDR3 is TGTGCCAGCAGCTTAGCCGGCCCGTCCGGGGAGCTGTTTTTT. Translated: CASSLAGPSGELFF.